This T cell receptor beta chain was captured in a study of cytomegalovirus exposure and HLA in healthy donors. Study overall: Out of a few hundred genotyped donors, roughly 83% belonged to the Caucasian-associated ancestry cluster.

Researchers ran the PCR with 60 Vbeta and 13 Jbeta primers. TCRdb's copy holds only in-frame clones and misses some; the assay was immunoSEQ multiplex PCR. The data hold fewer than 200,000 clones, with 82% observed a single time. Samples came from healthy bone marrow donors. Study-level points and caveats: Sequencing had likely introduced a cluster of highly shared sequence variants as an artifact.

CDR3 size: 13 residues. The V gene's germline CDR1 is SQVTM and CDR2 ANQGSEA. V gave up 3 bases and J gave up 2 bases, with 11 bases separating them. As for this clone: Antigen unknown.

Sequencing was performed on PBMCs. V usage is TRBV29-1 and J usage is TRBJ2-7; a weak D match, TRBD2 (5 bases). The sequence was collected from a girl aged 5-17 years in good health and CMV-seropositive. The CDR3 DNA is TGCAGCGTTGAGCGACTATCTCCCTACGAGCAGTACTTC. Translation: CSVERLSPYEQYF.